The 21 T cell receptor beta chains below were found in one sample sequenced in a study of early T cells in non-severe SARS-CoV-2 infection (dated by TCRdb to about 2021). The method was 5' RACE. Data came from a NextSeq 500. Through fastp at Q25 and MiXCR, TCRdb rebuilt clones from the public reads, retaining in-frame beta chains. Entries are consolidated by CDR3 protein sequence, retaining the most common genes and DNA. The sample has over 50,000 distinct CDR3 sequences on record, approximately 9% of them singletons. 1.2% of the sample lies in the top ten. Sequencing used whole blood. Receptors were obtained from an adult who was a healthcare worker with PCR-confirmed SARS-CoV-2 infection or an uninfected control (not recorded which).

This chain joins TRBV9 and TRBJ1-1; no clear D. The V end was cut by 6 bases, the J end by 1 base, with 13 bases between. The CDR3 contains 14 residues. CDR1 is SGDLS and CDR2 is YYNGEE in the germline V gene. CDR3 sequence (DNA): TGTGCCAGCACCCTAGGGCAGTCGAACACTGAAGCTTTCTTT. It encodes CASTLGQSNTEAFF.

This clonotype was seen more than once but under ten times. The chain links TRBV3-1 to TRBJ2-3, with D perhaps matching TRBD2 (6 bases). Germline V gives CDR1 LGHDT, CDR2 YNNKEL (reference sequence). The CDR3 is made up of 15 amino acids. Deletions cut 2 bases from V and 2 bases from J, with 11 bases between. CDR3 sequence: CASSQRLVNTDTQYF. Here the CDR3 DNA reads TGTGCCAGCAGCCAAAGACTAGTGAACACAGATACGCAGTATTTT.

This clonotype was counted a few times. V and J are TRBV28 and TRBJ2-5; the D gene is possibly TRBD1 (6 bases). Germline values: CDR1 MDHEN, CDR2 SYDVKM. V lost 2 bases and J 4 bases, leaving 20 bases between the germline ends. The CDR3 extends over 17 amino acids. The CDR3 loop reads CASSLDMLARGRETQYF. CDR3 nucleotide sequence: TGTGCCAGCAGTTTAGATATGTTGGCCAGGGGCAGAGAGACCCAGTACTTC.

The V gene is TRBV7-9, the J gene TRBJ2-3; D is unclear. This CDR3 is 12 amino acids long. Deletions cut 3 bases from V and 4 bases from J, with 5 bases between. CDR1 is SEHNR and CDR2 is FQNEAQ in the germline V gene (reference sequence). The CDR3 protein is CASSFSPDTQYF. The CDR3, as DNA: TGTGCCAGCAGCTTCTCCCCAGATACGCAGTATTTT.

The J gene is TRBJ1-1, the V gene TRBV29-1; D is unclear. This CDR3 is 15 amino acids long. Germline CDR1 is SQVTM and CDR2 is ANQGSEA. V shed 1 base and J shed 2 bases, with 14 bases lying between them. CDR3 residues: CSVEGNPQRNTEAFF. The CDR3 coding sequence is TGCAGCGTTGAAGGAAATCCACAGAGAAACACTGAAGCTTTCTTT. The full variable domain, rest sourced from reference TRBV29-1 and TRBJ1-1, is SAVISQKPSRDICQRGTSLTIQCQVDSQVTMMFWYRQQPGQSLTLIATANQGSEATYESGFVIDKFPISRPNLTFSTLTVSNMSPEDSSIYLCSVEGNPQRNTEAFFGQGTRLTVV.

This clonotype has ten or more counts. The chain is built from TRBV11-2 and TRBJ2-3, with 7 bases matching TRBD2. The CDR3 has 15 amino acids. The V gene end was trimmed by 7 bases and the J gene end by 0 bases; junction bases not matched to a gene: 7. In germline, CDR1 is SGHAT, CDR2 FQNNGV. The CDR3 sequence is CASTPMGGSTDTQYF. The CDR3 DNA reads TGTGCCAGCACCCCCATGGGGGGGAGCACAGATACGCAGTATTTT. Drawing the rest from reference TRBV11-2 and TRBJ2-3, the complete variable domain is EAGVAQSPRYKIIEKRQSVAFWCNPISGHATLYWYQQILGQGPKLLIQFQNNGVVDDSQLPKDRFSAERLKGVDSTLKIQPAKLEDSAVYLCASTPMGGSTDTQYFGPGTRLTVL.

There are a few counts of this clonotype. This chain links TRBV12-3 or TRBV12-4 with TRBJ1-4; D remains unclear. The CDR3 consists of 14 residues. Trimming shortened V by 4 bases and J by 8 bases, and 14 bases separated the two germline ends. CDR3 sequence: CASSSFRFGEKLFF. CDR3 bases: TGTGCCAGCAGTTCTTTTCGATTCGGAGAAAAACTGTTTTTT.

This sequence joins TRBV11-3 and TRBJ2-1, with D possibly TRBD1 on 5 matching bases. CDR3 length equals 15 residues. Trimming stripped 5 bases from V and 3 bases from J, with 14 bases between. Germline V lookup: CDR1 SGHNT, CDR2 YENEEA. CDR3 protein: CASSQTATIYNEQFF. CDR3 DNA sequence: TGTGCCAGCAGCCAGACAGCGACAATCTACAATGAGCAGTTCTTC. The variable domain in full, completed from reference TRBV11-3 and TRBJ2-1, reads EAGVVQSPRYKIIEKKQPVAFWCNPISGHNTLYWYLQNLGQGPELLIRYENEEAVDDSQLPKDRFSAERLKGVDSTLKIQPAELGDSAVYLCASSQTATIYNEQFFGPGTRLTVL.

This clonotype showed up just a few times. DNA for the CDR3: TGTGCCAGCAGCGGAGATCAGGGTGGCTATGGCTACACCTTC. Protein: CASSGDQGGYGYTF. The rearrangement uses TRBV9 and TRBJ1-2; weak D call: TRBD1 (5 bases). This CDR3 contains 14 residues. Germline-derived CDR1 and CDR2 are SGDLS and YYNGEE. V lost 3 bases to trimming and J lost 4 bases, with 13 bases between them. Full variable domain (rest looked up from reference TRBV9 and TRBJ1-2): DSGVTQTPKHLITATGQRVTLRCSPRSGDLSVYWYQQSLDQGLQFLIQYYNGEERAKGNILERFSAQQFPDLHSELNLSSLELGDSALYFCASSGDQGGYGYTFGSGTRLTVV.

This clonotype has just a few counts. The chain employs TRBV4-2 and TRBJ1-3; D is perhaps TRBD1 (5 bases). Trimming removed 0 bases at V and 0 bases at J, with 6 bases between. This CDR3 region has 15 residues. CDR1 and CDR2 from the germline V gene are LGHNA and YNFKEQ. CDR3 sequence: CASSQDRVSGNTIYF. DNA for the CDR3: TGTGCCAGCAGCCAAGACAGGGTCTCTGGAAACACCATATATTTT.

The rearrangement joins TRBV19 to TRBJ1-5; TRBD1 might be the D (5 bases). CDR1 and CDR2 (germline): LNHDA, SQIVND (reference sequence). Trimming cost V 3 bases and J 10 bases, with 13 bases left between them. The CDR3 contains 13 residues. Here the CDR3 DNA reads TGTGCCAGTAGTATCACGGGGACCTTTCCCCAGCATTTT. Protein: CASSITGTFPQHF.

The chain has TRBV7-6 and TRBJ1-2; D perhaps matches TRBD1 (6 bases). Deletions cut 1 base from V and 8 bases from J, with 17 bases between. The length of the CDR3 is 15 residues. In germline, CDR1 is SGHVS, CDR2 FNYEAQ. This CDR3 reads CASSLGEQGRSGYTF. CDR3 bases: TGTGCCAGCAGCTTAGGGGAACAGGGAAGGAGCGGCTACACCTTC. Combining the CDR3 with reference TRBV7-6 and TRBJ1-2 gives the whole variable domain GAGVSQSPRYKVTKRGQDVALRCDPISGHVSLYWYRQALGQGPEFLTYFNYEAQQDKSGLPNDRFSAERPEGSISTLTIQRTEQRDSAMYRCASSLGEQGRSGYTFGSGTRLTVV.

The chain joins TRBV6-1 to TRBJ2-7; 7 nucleotides line up with TRBD2. This CDR3 has 15 residues. J lost 3 bases, V lost 1 base, and 6 bases had no gene match. The germline V gene encodes CDR1 MNHNS and CDR2 SASEGT. CDR3 amino acids: CASSEVDGGGYEQYV. The CDR3 coding sequence is TGTGCCAGCAGTGAAGTAGATGGCGGGGGCTACGAGCAGTACGTC.

This clonotype was counted at least ten times. The V and J genes are TRBV7-6 and TRBJ1-5, with D possibly TRBD1 on 5 matching bases. V lost 5 bases and J lost 3, with 11 bases in between. The germline CDR1 and CDR2 sequences are SGHVS and FNYEAQ. This CDR3 is 14 amino acids long. The CDR3 protein is CASSRGTDNQPQHF. In nucleotides, the CDR3 is TGTGCCAGCAGCCGCGGGACGGACAATCAGCCCCAGCATTTT.

This clonotype was observed a handful of times. The rearrangement joins TRBV10-3 to TRBJ1-1, with unresolved D. The CDR3 is 12 amino acids. Trimming stripped 6 bases from V and 5 bases from J, with 10 bases between. In germline, CDR1 is ENHRY, CDR2 SYGVKD. CDR3 nucleotide sequence: TGTGCCATCAGGCAACCGGGGACTGAAGCTTTCTTT. Protein product: CAIRQPGTEAFF.

This clonotype appeared many times. The CDR3 coding sequence is TGTGCCAGCAGCTTGGGACTAGCGGGTGAGACCCAGTACTTC. Protein sequence: CASSLGLAGETQYF. The V and J genes are TRBV4-2 and TRBJ2-5; 12 nucleotides line up with TRBD2. This CDR3 is 14 amino acids long. V gave up 5 bases and J gave up 5 bases; unmatched junction bases: 3. The V gene's germline CDR1 is LGHNA and CDR2 YNFKEQ.

J is TRBJ2-1 and V is TRBV28, with a weak D call TRBD2 (6 bases). Between the trimmed V and J ends, which lost 5 bases and 1 base, there was a span of 9 bases. This CDR3 is built from 14 residues. CDR1 and CDR2 (germline): MDHEN, SYDVKM. CDR3: CASSRGGSYNEQFF. In DNA, the CDR3 is TGTGCCAGCAGTAGAGGAGGGTCCTACAATGAGCAGTTCTTC.

The chain couples TRBV20-1 to TRBJ2-1; D remains unclear. This CDR3 contains 13 residues. The germline V and J ends were trimmed by 3 bases and 5 bases, with 11 bases remaining between them. CDR1 and CDR2 from the germline V gene are DFQATT and SNEGSKA (reference sequence). The CDR3 nucleotides read TGCAGTGCTAGCGGCCAGAATCACAATGAGCAGTTCTTC. Its protein is CSASGQNHNEQFF.

The chain has TRBV12-3 or TRBV12-4 and TRBJ2-4, with D uncertain. V dropped 1 base and J dropped 9 bases, with 7 bases sitting between them. This CDR3 region has 12 residues. The CDR3 is CASSLEQGIQYF. DNA of the CDR3: TGTGCCAGCAGTTTAGAACAAGGCATTCAGTACTTC.

Ten or more counts support this clonotype. This chain uses TRBV29-1 with TRBJ2-1, with D unclear. Germline V CDR1 and CDR2: SQVTM, ANQGSEA. The CDR3 totals 12 residues. The V and J ends lost 0 bases and 5 bases respectively, with 5 bases between them. CDR3 sequence reads: CSVEDTHNEQFF. CDR3 in DNA: TGCAGCGTTGAAGATACCCACAATGAGCAGTTCTTC.

This clonotype showed up many times. This sequence joins TRBV2 and TRBJ2-3; D gene unclear. V was pared by 6 bases and J by 1 base, with 8 bases between. Germline assignment: CDR1 SNHLY and CDR2 FYNNEI. The CDR3 consists of 13 residues. The CDR3 DNA reads as TGTGCCAGCAGCGGACCACGCACAGATACGCAGTATTTT. Amino acid sequence: CASSGPRTDTQYF.